What follows is one TCR beta chain and its context. Other DNA sequences in the same sample also yield this CDR3. The record originates from a study of blood T cell repertoires in COVID-19. Data came from immunoSEQ multiplex PCR; TCRdb stores just in-frame clones and leaves some out. Found here are approximately 200,000 clones, 70% to 85% of them singletons; the top ten hold 6.9%. Germline V CDR1 and CDR2: MNHEY, SVGAGI. V was pared by 0 bases and J by 5 bases, with 3 bases of the junction left unmatched. The CDR3 consists of 15 residues. The specimen was peripheral blood. V and J are TRBV6-5 and TRBJ1-1; 10 bases line up with TRBD1. This clonotype was sampled from a human donor with acute or convalescent COVID-19. The donor label of this sample is uncertain. The CDR3 coding sequence is TGTGCCAGCAGTTACTCGACAGGGGGCCGGACTGAAGCTTTCTTT. This translates into CASSYSTGGRTEAFF.